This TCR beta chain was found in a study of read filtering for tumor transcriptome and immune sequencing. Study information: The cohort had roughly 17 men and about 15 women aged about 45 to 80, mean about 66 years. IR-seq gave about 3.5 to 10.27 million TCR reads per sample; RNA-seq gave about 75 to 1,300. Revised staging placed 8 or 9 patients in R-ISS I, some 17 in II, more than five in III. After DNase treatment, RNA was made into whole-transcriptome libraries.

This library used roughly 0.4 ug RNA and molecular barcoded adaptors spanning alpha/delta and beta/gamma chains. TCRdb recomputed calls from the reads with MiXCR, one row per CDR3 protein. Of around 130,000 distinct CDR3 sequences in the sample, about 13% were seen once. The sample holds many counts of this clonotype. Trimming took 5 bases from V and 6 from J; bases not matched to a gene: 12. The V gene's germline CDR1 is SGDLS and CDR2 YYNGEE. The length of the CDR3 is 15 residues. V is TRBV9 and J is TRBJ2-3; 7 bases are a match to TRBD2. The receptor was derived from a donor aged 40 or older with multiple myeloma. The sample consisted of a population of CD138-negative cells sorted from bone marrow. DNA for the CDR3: TGTGCCAGCAGTAAGCTAGCGGAGACGAGGGATACGCAGTATTTT. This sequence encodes CASSKLAETRDTQYF.